The 5 T cell receptor beta chains reported below all come from one sample, sequenced in a study of blood T cell repertoires in COVID-19. Clones were read by immunoSEQ multiplex PCR, and TCRdb kept only the in-frame ones, dropping some. The sample contains roughly 130,000 clones, roughly 84% of which appear only once. The sample comprised peripheral blood. All receptors come from a woman in her twenties or thirties who had recovered from COVID-19.

V usage is TRBV15 and J usage is TRBJ1-5; TRBD1 aligns across 9 bases. V was clipped by 3 bases and J by 5 bases; unmatched bases: 5. The CDR3 length is 15 residues. Germline CDR1 is LNHNV and CDR2 is YYDKDF (reference sequence). The CDR3 spells CATSSKGQGYQPQHF. CDR3 bases: TGTGCCACCAGCAGCAAGGGACAGGGATATCAGCCCCAGCATTTT.

The chain employs TRBV27 and TRBJ2-2; possible D gene TRBD1, 6 bases. The CDR3 has 14 amino acids. The germline CDR1 and CDR2 sequences are MNHEY and SMNVEV (reference sequence). Trimming pared 6 bases from V and 3 bases from J, leaving 11 bases between. The CDR3, as DNA: TGTGCCAGCAGCTCCAGGGGTCACACCGGGGAGCTGTTTTTT. This sequence encodes CASSSRGHTGELFF.

This clone showed up just once. The CDR3 is CASSYGSGRDTEAFF. CDR3 coding DNA: TGTGCCAGCAGTTACGGATCAGGGAGGGACACTGAAGCTTTCTTT. The J gene is TRBJ1-1, the V gene TRBV6-5; tentative D call: TRBD1 (5 bases). Germline lookup yields CDR1 MNHEY and CDR2 SVGAGI. The CDR3 spans 15 residues. V shed 2 bases and J shed 3 bases, with 13 bases lying between them.

This chain connects TRBV5-8 to TRBJ1-1; no firm D call. The length of the CDR3 is 15 residues. Trimming took 2 bases from V and 1 from J, leaving 12 bases between them. Germline-derived CDR1 and CDR2 are SGHTS and YDEGEE. The CDR3 nucleotides are TGTGCCAGCAGCTTCTCGAGCCGCGGGAACACTGAAGCTTTCTTT. Its translation: CASSFSSRGNTEAFF.

This rearrangement joins TRBV7-2 to TRBJ1-5, with D possibly TRBD1 on 6 matching bases. V was shortened by 5 bases and J by 2 bases, with 16 bases between the two germline ends. The CDR3 consists of 16 residues. The germline V gene has CDR1 SGHTA and CDR2 FQGNSA. CDR3 protein: CASSPASRQGNQPQHF. The CDR3 nucleotides are TGTGCCAGCAGCCCAGCGTCGCGACAGGGCAATCAGCCCCAGCATTTT.